This T cell receptor beta chain came from a study of shared clonotypes between healthy human individuals (dated by TCRdb to 2020 to 2021). The study in broad terms: A couple of women and three men aged 18 to 49 years were included in the cohort. For each donor, three plates each were used for CD4 naive and CD4 memory, two plates were used for CD8 naive, and one plate was used for CD8 memory. To estimate repertoire size and how much clonotypes are shared between individuals, the study performed deep sequencing of blood TCR repertoires from roughly five healthy adults. Different laboratories and diverse techniques were used to prepare libraries and sequence TCR repertoires, to increase sequencing depth and limit assay-specific biases. Each donor's leukapheresis produced roughly between roughly 0.85 and 9 billion PBMCs.

What the study reported, not specific to this receptor: Rarefaction of sorted-subset datasets indicated incomplete sequencing despite the large sequencing depth. Estimated clonotype richness was generally larger for naive than for memory subsets. Compared with non-shared clonotypes, clonotypes shared by all four sorted-subset donors had higher generation probabilities. Only blood was sampled, and tissue TCR repertoires likely differ from those in blood. Because the study included a small number of donors, the genetic and exposure-history diversity represented was limited. Pairwise subsampling led to the expectation that sequencing depth would affect the degree of clonotype sharing among donors. When four donors were compared, the shared fraction of clonotypes was roughly 4.8% for naive CD4, around 3.6% for naive CD8, more than 2% for memory CD4, and 0.4% for memory CD8.

Using the deep immunoSEQ assay, TCR CDR3 regions were amplified from genomic DNA by multiplex PCR. For each cell subset, the extracted genomic DNA was distributed evenly across all wells of several immunoSEQ 96-well plates, and each plate served as one replicate. Each replicate PCR for sorted subsets received around 200 ng genomic DNA, equal to about 30,000 T cell genomes. Purified libraries were measured with a Qubit 3.0 fluorometer, size-checked on a Bioanalyzer 2100, and measured again with the KAPA Library Quantification kit. Every immunoSEQ 96-well plate was sequenced on a dedicated single-read 150-cycle Illumina NextSeq 550 flow cell. On the authors' methods: Because the immunoSEQ output included only junctional sequences and no quality scores, the filtering could not be the same as the filtering used for full-length reads. Sequences were annotated with PyIR, a Python wrapper for IgBLAST v1.9, and V/J genes and CDR3 were assigned using IMGT germline references. Any read was removed if the V/J assignment was weak (E-value above 1e-6), the CDR3 was missing, or the read contained stop codons, out-of-frame junctions, or ambiguous translated residues. V3J clonotypes were defined as sequences sharing an identical inferred V gene, J gene, and CDR3 amino acid sequence. The percentage overlap between two repertoires was calculated by dividing the number of shared unique clonotypes by the size of the smaller repertoire. Repertoire richness was assessed with RTK rarefaction, the Chao1 estimator, and Recon v2.1 estimates of unobserved clonotypes. OLGA was used to compute generation probabilities for all TCRbeta clonotypes that the gDNA method yielded from a handful of donors. TCRdb holds this immuneACCESS table with in-frame rearrangements only. Some clones are missing; in checked studies, unresolved V genes explain under half, and the rest has no known cause. Clonal size and the V and J genes are those of that table, whereas D and trimming came from the DNA. The sample table contains about 2 million clones; only one count was recorded for about 95% of them. 1% to 1.5% of the sample goes to the ten largest clones.

The CDR3 covers 16 residues, taking in both the cysteine and the phenylalanine. Kept here is only the CDR3 DNA, which spans 48 bases and is read in frame from base 1. The trim is 3 bases for V and 4 bases for J, with a gap of 15 bases between the germline ends. The germline V gene (reference sequence) sets CDR1 to MNHEY and CDR2 to SMNVEV. For the CD8 naive samples, CD45RO-negative cells were positively selected for CCR7, yielding a CD45RA+CCR7+ population from which TemRA cells were excluded. The donors were healthy, HIV-negative adults with no recently reported acute infections or vaccinations. All donors were Caucasian adults living in Nashville, Tennessee, USA. Blood was obtained by leukapheresis, after which PBMCs were separated by Ficoll-Histopaque density gradient centrifugation and cryopreserved in liquid nitrogen vapor phase. Purity and quantity of every magnetically sorted T cell population were checked by analytical flow cytometry. Each sorted fraction had its genomic DNA isolated and then quantified by UV absorbance on a Nanodrop 2000c.

Comments on this clone: Its target antigen remains unknown. Base-call qualities are not available, and no considerably larger clone is one nucleotide away.

The source is a man younger than 35 in good health. Specimen: naive CD8+ T cells sorted from blood. Taken with the paper, the label for cell subset or site translates to: CD45RA+CCR7+. The chain links TRBV27 with TRBJ2-2; a weak D assignment points to TRBD2 (5 bases agree). This receptor carries the CDR3 CASSLVGVLGTGELFF. The bases read TGTGCCAGCAGTTTGGTCGGGGTTTTAGGCACCGGGGAGCTGTTTTTT.